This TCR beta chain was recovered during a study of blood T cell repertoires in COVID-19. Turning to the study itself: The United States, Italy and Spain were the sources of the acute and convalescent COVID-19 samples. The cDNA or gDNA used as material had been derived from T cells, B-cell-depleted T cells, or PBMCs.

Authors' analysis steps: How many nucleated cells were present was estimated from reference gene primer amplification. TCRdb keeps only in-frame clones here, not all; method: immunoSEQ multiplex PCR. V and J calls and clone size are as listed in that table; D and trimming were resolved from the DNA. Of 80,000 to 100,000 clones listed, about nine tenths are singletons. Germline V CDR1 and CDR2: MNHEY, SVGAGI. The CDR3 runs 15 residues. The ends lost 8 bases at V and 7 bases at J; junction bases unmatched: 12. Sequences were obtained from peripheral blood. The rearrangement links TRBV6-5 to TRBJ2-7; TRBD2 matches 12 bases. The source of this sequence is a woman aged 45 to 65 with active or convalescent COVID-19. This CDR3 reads CASLAGGTGEEEQYF. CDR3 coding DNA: TGTGCCAGCCTAGCGGGGGGGACAGGGGAAGAGGAGCAGTACTTC.